This T cell receptor (beta chain) was captured in a study of molecular identifiers for immune sequencing clone quantification listed by TCRdb under 2018. Looking at the study overall: For a replicate experiment, RNA from roughly 21,000 or 96,000 naive CD8 T cells was divided into five aliquots, of which four were sequenced. CD8 T cells were used in a methods study to benchmark molecular-identifier clustering-based TCR repertoire sequencing (MIDCIRS) and TCR RNA copy counting.

Libraries were made using PCR. This sample was sequenced with a NextSeq 500. Bulk TCR libraries were made following a previously described method, with the TCR primers given in Table S5. The Qiagen AllPrep DNA/RNA kit was used to purify total RNA. Before analysis, reads from multiple sequencing runs of one library were combined. The study's processing was this. Reads were retained only if an exact TCR constant sequence was present, and the retained reads were trimmed to 150 nt and grouped according to their 12-nt molecular barcodes. Within each barcode group, reads were sub-clustered at a 15% Levenshtein threshold, and quality-weighted consensus sequences were built per RNA molecule. Non-functional sequences were removed, as were lower-count sequences one edit away from another. Barcode sub-clusters with fewer than 20% of the maximum read count were removed, based on fitting two negative binomial distributions. TCRdb reran the public reads through fastp at Q25 and MiXCR, keeping productive beta chains. For every CDR3 protein sequence, its rows merge into one entry that carries the most common genes and DNA. The V and J calls and clone size come from TCRdb's table, not from the authors' own analysis. Present in this sample are 97,000 or so distinct CDR3 sequences, about 35% of which were seen just once. The ten largest clones take up around a tenth of the sample.

Its CDR3 holds 14 amino acids, cysteine through phenylalanine. Only the CDR3 region is kept as DNA, spanning 42 bases read in frame from base 1. Comment on this clonotype: No cognate antigen has been identified for it. Sequence at one end of the junction differs from germline and may be a read error.

Libraries of naive CD8 T cells were built from approximately 20,000 to 1,000,000 sorted cells, with 10%, 30% or 50% of the purified RNA used. On a BD FACSAria II, naive CD8 T cells were FACS-sorted as CD8+CD4-CCR7+CD45RA+ and collected into RLT Plus buffer. To test detection sensitivity, Jurkat RNA equal to around nine TCR copies was added to samples of about 20,000-1,000,000 naive CD8 T cells. Enrichment of CD8 T cells was performed with RosetteSep CD8+ T Cell Enrichment Cocktail and Ficoll-Paque, after which ACK red cell lysis was carried out. General conclusions and limits of the study: The naive libraries included spiked-in Jurkat TCR RNA (about nine copies' worth), and this Jurkat TCR RNA is not part of the donor repertoire. A single cell's worth of spiked-in Jurkat TCR RNA was reported detectable even among 900,000 to 1,000,000 naive CD8 T cells. Highly expanded clone sizes could be underestimated because identical TCR molecules may share a barcode. Without barcode sub-clustering, chimeric consensus sequences inflated TCR diversity; chimeras reached as high as 47%. Modeling gave about 3.2 recovered TCR RNA copies per cell versus about ten by digital PCR, implying around 31% capture efficiency. In CMV-specific effector cells, over 99% of molecules were held by clones above 20 RNA copies, whereas under 1% of molecules were held by such clones in naive cells.

This receptor was obtained from a human donor in good health. Some libraries in this study had Jurkat cell RNA spiked in. Sample: naive CD8+ T cells from blood, with Jurkat cell RNA spiked in. Taken with the paper, the label for cell subset or site translates to: FACS-sorted CD8+CD4-CCR7+CD45RA+ naive T cells. The chain couples TRBV12-3 or TRBV12-4 to TRBJ1-1; the D gene cannot be named for sure. The nucleotides are TGTTCCAGCAGTTTAGAGGGTGGGGACACTGAAGCTTTCTTT. This is translated as CSSSLEGGDTEAFF.